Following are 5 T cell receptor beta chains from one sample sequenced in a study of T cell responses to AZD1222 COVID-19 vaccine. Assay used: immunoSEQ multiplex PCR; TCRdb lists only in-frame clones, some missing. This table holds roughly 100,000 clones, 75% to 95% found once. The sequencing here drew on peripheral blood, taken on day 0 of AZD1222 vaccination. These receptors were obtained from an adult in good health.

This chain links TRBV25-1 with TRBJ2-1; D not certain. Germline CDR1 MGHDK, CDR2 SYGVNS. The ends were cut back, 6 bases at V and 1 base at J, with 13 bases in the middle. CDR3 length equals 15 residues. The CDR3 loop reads CASRTPGSSYNEQFF. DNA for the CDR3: TGTGCCAGCAGGACTCCGGGCTCTTCCTACAATGAGCAGTTCTTC.

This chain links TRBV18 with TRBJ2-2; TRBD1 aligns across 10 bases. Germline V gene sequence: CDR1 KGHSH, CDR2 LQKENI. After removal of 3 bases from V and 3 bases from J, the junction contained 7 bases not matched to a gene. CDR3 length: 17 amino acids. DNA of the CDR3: TGTGCCAGCTCACCTCCTAGAGGGACAGGGGACACCGGGGAGCTGTTTTTT. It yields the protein CASSPPRGTGDTGELFF.

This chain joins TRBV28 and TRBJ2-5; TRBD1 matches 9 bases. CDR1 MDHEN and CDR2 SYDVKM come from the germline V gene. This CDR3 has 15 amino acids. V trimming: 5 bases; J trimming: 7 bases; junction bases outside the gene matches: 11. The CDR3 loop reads CASSRIRRQGGTQYF. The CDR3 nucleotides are TGTGCCAGCAGTCGGATCCGAAGACAGGGGGGGACCCAGTACTTC. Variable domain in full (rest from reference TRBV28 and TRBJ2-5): DVKVTQSSRYLVKRTGEKVFLECVQDMDHENMFWYRQDPGLGLRLIYFSYDVKMKEKGDIPEGYSVSREKKERFSLILESASTNQTSMYLCASSRIRRQGGTQYFGPGTRLLVL.

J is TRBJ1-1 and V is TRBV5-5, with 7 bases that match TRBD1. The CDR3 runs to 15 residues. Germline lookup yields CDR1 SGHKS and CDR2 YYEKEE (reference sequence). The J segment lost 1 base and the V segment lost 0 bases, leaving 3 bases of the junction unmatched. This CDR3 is CASSLGPGGNTEAFF. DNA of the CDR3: TGTGCCAGCAGCTTGGGTCCAGGGGGGAACACTGAAGCTTTCTTT.

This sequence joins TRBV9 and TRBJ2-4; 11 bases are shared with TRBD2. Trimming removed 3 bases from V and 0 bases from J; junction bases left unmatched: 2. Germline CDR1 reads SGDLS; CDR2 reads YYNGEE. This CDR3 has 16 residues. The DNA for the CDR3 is TGTGCCAGCAGCGCCCTAGCGGGAGGAGCCAAAAACATTCAGTACTTC. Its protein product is CASSALAGGAKNIQYF. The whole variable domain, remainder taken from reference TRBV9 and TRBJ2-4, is DSGVTQTPKHLITATGQRVTLRCSPRSGDLSVYWYQQSLDQGLQFLIQYYNGEERAKGNILERFSAQQFPDLHSELNLSSLELGDSALYFCASSALAGGAKNIQYFGAGTRLSVL.